The entry below describes one TCR beta chain. The germline CDR1 and CDR2 sequences are MNHEY and SVGAGI. J gave up 7 bases and V 2 bases, and 5 bases lay outside the gene matches. The CDR3 contains 15 residues. Clones were read by immunoSEQ multiplex PCR, and TCRdb kept only the in-frame ones, dropping some. The sample has some 42,000 clones, under 85% seen once; the top ten hold more than 9%. This entry comes from a study of blood T cell repertoires in COVID-19. J is TRBJ1-1 and V is TRBV6-5; TRBD1 agrees at 12 bases. This clonotype was obtained from a human donor in a cohort sampled during active COVID-19. Sequencing input: peripheral blood. CDR3 in DNA: TGTGCCAGCAGTTACGCGGGACAGGGGGCGGGTGAAGCTTTCTTT. The encoded protein is CASSYAGQGAGEAFF.